This T cell receptor beta chain comes out of a study of cytomegalovirus exposure and HLA in healthy donors. Points from the study as a whole: Productive status was seen about 90% or about 30% of the time for most TCR beta V segments in an earlier analysis.

To note about this clone: Its antigen is as yet unknown.

Primers: 60 Vbeta forward and 13 Jbeta reverse. Measured with immunoSEQ multiplex PCR; TCRdb has only the in-frame clones, and not every one. The sample carries about 200,000 clones, roughly 80% recorded once. The sequence came from a middle-aged man in good health and CMV-seronegative. Source material: PBMCs.

The CDR3: CASSTTRQGTEAFF. The CDR3 region has the DNA TGTGCCAGTAGTACTACTAGACAGGGAACTGAAGCTTTCTTT. The chain employs TRBV19 and TRBJ1-1; 7 bases line up with TRBD1. The germline CDR1 and CDR2 sequences are LNHDA and SQIVND (reference sequence). The CDR3 runs to 14 residues. The ends lost 4 bases at V and 5 bases at J; junction bases unmatched: 7.